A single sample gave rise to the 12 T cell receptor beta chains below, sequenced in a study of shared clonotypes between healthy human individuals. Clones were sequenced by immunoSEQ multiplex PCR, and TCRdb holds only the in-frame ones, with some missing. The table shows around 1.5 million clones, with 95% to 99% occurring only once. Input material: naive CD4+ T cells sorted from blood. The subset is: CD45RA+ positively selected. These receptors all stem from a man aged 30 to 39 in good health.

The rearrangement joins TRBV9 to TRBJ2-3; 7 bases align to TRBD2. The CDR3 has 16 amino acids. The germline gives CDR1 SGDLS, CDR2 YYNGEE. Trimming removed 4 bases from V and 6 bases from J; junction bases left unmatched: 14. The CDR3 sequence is CASSIRLGLEGDTQYF. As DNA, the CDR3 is TGTGCCAGCAGCATCCGGCTTGGACTAGAAGGCGATACGCAGTATTTT. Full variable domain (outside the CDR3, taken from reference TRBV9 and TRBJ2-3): DSGVTQTPKHLITATGQRVTLRCSPRSGDLSVYWYQQSLDQGLQFLIQYYNGEERAKGNILERFSAQQFPDLHSELNLSSLELGDSALYFCASSIRLGLEGDTQYFGPGTRLTVL.

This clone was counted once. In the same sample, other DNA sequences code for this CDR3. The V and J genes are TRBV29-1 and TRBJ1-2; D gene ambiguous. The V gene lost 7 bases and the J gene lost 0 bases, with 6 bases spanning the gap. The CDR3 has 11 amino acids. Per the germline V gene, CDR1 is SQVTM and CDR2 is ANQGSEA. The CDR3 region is CSGSTNYGYTF. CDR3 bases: TGCAGCGGCAGCACTAACTATGGCTACACCTTC.

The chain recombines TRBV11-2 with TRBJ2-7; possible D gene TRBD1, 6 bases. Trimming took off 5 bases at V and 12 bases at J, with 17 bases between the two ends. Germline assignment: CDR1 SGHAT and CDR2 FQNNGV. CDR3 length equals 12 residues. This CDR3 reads CASSLSQGSRYF. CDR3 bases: TGTGCCAGCAGCCTGTCACAGGGCTCACGGTACTTC.

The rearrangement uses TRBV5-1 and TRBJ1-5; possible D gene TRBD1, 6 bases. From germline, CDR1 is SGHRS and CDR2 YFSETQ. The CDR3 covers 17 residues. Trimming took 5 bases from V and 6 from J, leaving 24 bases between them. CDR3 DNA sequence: TGCGCCAGCAGTTATGGCCCCCTAAAGGGGGAGAGTCAGCCCCAGCATTTT. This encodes CASSYGPLKGESQPQHF. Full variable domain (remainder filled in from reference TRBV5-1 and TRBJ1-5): KAGVTQTPRYLIKTRGQQVTLSCSPISGHRSVSWYQQTPGQGLQFLFEYFSETQRNKGNFPGRFSGRQFSNSRSEMNVSTLELGDSALYLCASSYGPLKGESQPQHFGDGTRLSIL.

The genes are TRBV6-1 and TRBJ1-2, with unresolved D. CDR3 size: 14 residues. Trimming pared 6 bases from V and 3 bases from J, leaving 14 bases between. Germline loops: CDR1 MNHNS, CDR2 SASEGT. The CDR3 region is CASRSPGSDYGYTF. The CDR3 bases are TGTGCCAGCAGATCCCCGGGAAGCGACTATGGCTACACCTTC.

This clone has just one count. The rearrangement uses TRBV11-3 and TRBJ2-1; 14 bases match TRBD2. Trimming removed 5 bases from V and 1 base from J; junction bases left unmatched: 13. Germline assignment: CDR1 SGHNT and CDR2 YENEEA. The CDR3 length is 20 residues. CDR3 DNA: TGTGCCAGCAGCCAAGACGGACTAGCGGGAGGAAGCAGGTCCTACAATGAGCAGTTCTTC. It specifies CASSQDGLAGGSRSYNEQFF. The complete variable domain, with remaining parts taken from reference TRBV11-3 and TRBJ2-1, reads EAGVVQSPRYKIIEKKQPVAFWCNPISGHNTLYWYLQNLGQGPELLIRYENEEAVDDSQLPKDRFSAERLKGVDSTLKIQPAELGDSAVYLCASSQDGLAGGSRSYNEQFFGPGTRLTVL.

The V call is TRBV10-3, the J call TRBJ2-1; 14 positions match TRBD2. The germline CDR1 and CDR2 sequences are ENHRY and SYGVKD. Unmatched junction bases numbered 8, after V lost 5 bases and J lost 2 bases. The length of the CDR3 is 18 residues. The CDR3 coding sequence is TGTGCCATCAGTCCGTATGGGACTAGCGGGAGTACCTACAATGAGCAGTTCTTC. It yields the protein CAISPYGTSGSTYNEQFF.

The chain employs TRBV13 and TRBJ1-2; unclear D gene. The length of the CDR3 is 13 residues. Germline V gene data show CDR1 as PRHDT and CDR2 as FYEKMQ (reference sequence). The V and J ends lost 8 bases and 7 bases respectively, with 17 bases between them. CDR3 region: CASPPPDRCGYTF. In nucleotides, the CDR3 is TGTGCCAGCCCCCCGCCCGATCGTTGTGGCTACACCTTC.

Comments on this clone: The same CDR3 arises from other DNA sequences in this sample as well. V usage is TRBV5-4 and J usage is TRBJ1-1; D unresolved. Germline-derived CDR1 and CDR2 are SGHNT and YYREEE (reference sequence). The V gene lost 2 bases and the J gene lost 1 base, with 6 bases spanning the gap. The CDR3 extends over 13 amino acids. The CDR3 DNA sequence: TGTGCCAGCAGCTTAGGGTCGAACACTGAAGCTTTCTTT. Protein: CASSLGSNTEAFF.

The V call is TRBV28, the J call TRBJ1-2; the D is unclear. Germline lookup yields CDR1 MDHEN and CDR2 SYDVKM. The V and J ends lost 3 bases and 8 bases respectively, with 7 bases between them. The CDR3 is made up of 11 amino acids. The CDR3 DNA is TGTGCCAGCAGTTTTGCCGGCGGCTACACCTTC. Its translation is CASSFAGGYTF.

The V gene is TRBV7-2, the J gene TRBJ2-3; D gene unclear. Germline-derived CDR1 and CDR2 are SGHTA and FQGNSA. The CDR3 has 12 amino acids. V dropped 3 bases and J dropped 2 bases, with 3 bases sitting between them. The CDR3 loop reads CASSFATDTQYF. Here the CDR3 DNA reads TGTGCCAGCAGCTTTGCCACAGATACGCAGTATTTT.

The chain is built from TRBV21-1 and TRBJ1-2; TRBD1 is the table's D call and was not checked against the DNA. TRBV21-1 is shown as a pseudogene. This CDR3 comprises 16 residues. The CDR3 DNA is TGTGCCAGCAGCGCAACCAGGGGGCGCGGGAACTATGGCTACACCTTC. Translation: CASSATRGRGNYGYTF.